This entry features one T cell receptor beta chain sequence. Its antigen has not been determined. There are no base qualities to consult, and no much larger clone falls within one base. The data originate from a study of shared clonotypes between healthy human individuals (dated by TCRdb to 2019 to 2021). The study in broad terms: The cohort comprised two women and three men aged 18 to 49 years. To increase sequencing depth and limit assay-specific biases, different laboratories used diverse techniques to prepare libraries and sequence TCR repertoires. For each donor, CD4 naive and CD4 memory were each run on three plates, CD8 naive on two plates, and CD8 memory on one plate. The study deeply sequenced blood TCR repertoires of about 5 healthy adults to estimate repertoire size and the extent of clonotype sharing between individuals. Per donor, leukapheresis produced somewhere between about 0.94 and 10 billion PBMCs.

CD8 naive samples consisted of CD45RO-negative cells that were positively selected for CCR7, yielding a CD45RA+CCR7+ population without TemRA cells. Donors were healthy HIV-negative adults with no recently reported acute infections or vaccinations. Only Caucasian adults living in Nashville, Tennessee, USA were represented among the donors. Blood was collected by leukapheresis, and PBMCs were isolated by Ficoll-Histopaque density gradient centrifugation and then cryopreserved in liquid nitrogen vapor phase. Analytical flow cytometry was used to check the purity and quantity of every magnetically sorted T cell population. Each sorted fraction had its genomic DNA isolated and then quantified by UV absorbance on a Nanodrop 2000c. After removal of 4 bases from V and 4 bases from J, the junction retains 3 bases not matched to a gene. Per the germline V gene, LGHNA is the CDR1 and YSLEER is the CDR2. The CDR3, from cysteine to phenylalanine, totals 14 residues. This entry keeps only the CDR3 DNA: 42 bases, framed from base 1.

The full study reports these points: Sampling was restricted to blood, and TCR repertoires in tissue are likely to differ from TCR repertoires in blood. Estimated clonotype richness was generally larger for naive than for memory subsets. The small number of donors limited the genetic and exposure-history diversity represented. Even with the large sequencing depth, rarefaction of the sorted-subset datasets indicated that sequencing was incomplete. When a few donors were compared, the shared fraction of clonotypes was about 5% for naive CD4, more than 3% for naive CD8, more than 2% for memory CD4, and 0.3% to 0.5% for memory CD8. Clonotypes shared by all four sorted-subset donors showed higher generation probabilities than non-shared clonotypes. Based on pairwise subsampling, the degree of clonotype sharing among donors was expected to be affected by sequencing depth.

Using the deep immunoSEQ assay, multiplex PCR amplified TCR CDR3 regions from genomic DNA. Genomic DNA extracted from each cell subset was distributed evenly over all wells of several immunoSEQ 96-well plates, and each plate served as one replicate. For sorted subsets, about 0.2 ug genomic DNA, equal to tens of thousands of T cell genomes, was loaded into each replicate PCR. Purified libraries were measured with a Qubit 3.0 fluorometer, size-checked on a Bioanalyzer 2100, and measured again with the KAPA Library Quantification kit. Every immunoSEQ 96-well plate was sequenced on a dedicated single-read 150-cycle Illumina NextSeq 550 flow cell. Processing in the source paper ran as follows. The immunoSEQ output contained only junctional sequences without quality scores, so filtering could not match that applied to full-length reads. To assign V/J genes and CDR3, sequences were annotated using PyIR, a Python wrapper for IgBLAST v1.9, with IMGT germline references. Reads with weak V/J assignments (E-value above 1e-6), missing CDR3, stop codons, out-of-frame junctions, or ambiguous translated residues were removed. V3J clonotypes were defined by identical inferred V gene, J gene, and CDR3 amino acid sequence. The percentage overlap between two repertoires was calculated by dividing the number of shared unique clonotypes by the size of the smaller repertoire. Three approaches were used to assess repertoire richness: RTK rarefaction, the Chao1 estimator, and Recon v2.1 estimates of unobserved clonotypes. Generation probabilities were computed with OLGA for all TCRbeta clonotypes obtained by the gDNA method from a handful of donors. Entries here come from immuneACCESS through TCRdb and include only in-frame sequences with V and J called. Some clones fail to appear in such tables; in the studies checked, an unresolved V gene covers under half of the shortfall, and the cause of the remainder is unknown. D and trimming come from the DNA, and the V and J calls and clone size come from that table. For this sample the table gives about 2 million clones, of which roughly 94% were detected only once. 1.2% of the sample is held by the ten biggest clonotypes.

The receptor's source is a man aged 18 to 29 in good health. The rearranged segments are TRBV4-3 and TRBJ1-4, with 7 junctional bases fitting TRBD1. The sample was naive CD8+ T cells sorted from blood. What the cell subset or site label conveys for this sample: CD45RA+CCR7+. CDR3 loop: CASSPDRSNEKLFF. The DNA reads as follows: TGCGCCAGCAGCCCGGACAGGAGTAATGAAAAACTGTTTTTT.